The clone carrying this T cell receptor (beta chain) has just a few counts. Other DNA sequences in this sample translate to the same CDR3. Profiled with immunoSEQ multiplex PCR; TCRdb holds only in-frame clones, not every one. The sample includes 97,000 or so clones, approximately 51% of them seen just once. These data come from a study of shared clonotypes between healthy human individuals. The ends lost 1 base at V and 8 bases at J; junction bases unmatched: 5. The CDR3 is 14 amino acids. Germline V gives CDR1 GTSNPN, CDR2 SVGIG (reference sequence). What was sequenced was PBMCs. The source is a woman aged 40 to 50 in good health. Some clones in this sample may be carry-over from other donors' samples. The V gene is TRBV30, the J gene TRBJ2-3; 11 bases line up with TRBD2. Written as DNA, the CDR3 is TGTGCCTGGAGTGCGGCTAGCGGGAGGAGTACGCAGTATTTT. Translation: CAWSAASGRSTQYF.